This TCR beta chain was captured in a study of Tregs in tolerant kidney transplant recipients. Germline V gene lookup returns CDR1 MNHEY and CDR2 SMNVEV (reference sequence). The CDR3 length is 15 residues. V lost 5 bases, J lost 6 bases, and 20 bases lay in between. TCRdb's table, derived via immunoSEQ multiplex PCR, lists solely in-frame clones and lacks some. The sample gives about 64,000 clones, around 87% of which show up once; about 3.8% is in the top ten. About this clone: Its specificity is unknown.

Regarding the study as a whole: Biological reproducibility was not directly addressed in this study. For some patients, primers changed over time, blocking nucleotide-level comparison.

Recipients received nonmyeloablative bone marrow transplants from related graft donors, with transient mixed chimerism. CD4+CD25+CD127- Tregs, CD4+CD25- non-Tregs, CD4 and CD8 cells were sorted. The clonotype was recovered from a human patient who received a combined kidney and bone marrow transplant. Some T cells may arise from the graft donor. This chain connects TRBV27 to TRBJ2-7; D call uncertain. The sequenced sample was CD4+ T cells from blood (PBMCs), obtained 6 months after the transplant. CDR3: CASSPLGLYLGEQYF. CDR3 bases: TGTGCCAGCAGTCCCCTTGGGTTGTACCTAGGCGAGCAGTACTTC.